This T cell receptor beta chain originates from a study of cytomegalovirus exposure and HLA in healthy donors. CDR1 is DFQATT, CDR2 SNEGSKA, per germline (reference sequence). The CDR3 contains 11 residues. The V gene lost 3 bases and the J gene lost 8 bases, with 10 bases spanning the gap. Primers included in the PCR were 60 Vbeta and 13 Jbeta primers. Measured with immunoSEQ multiplex PCR; TCRdb has only the in-frame clones, and not every one. Found here are about 90,000 clones, about 80% of them singletons; the top ten hold approximately 0.56%. V is TRBV20-1 and J is TRBJ1-1, with D tentatively TRBD1 (6 bases). The sequence was collected from a man younger than 45 in good health and CMV-seronegative. Sequenced material: PBMCs. The DNA for the CDR3 is TGCAGTGCTAGGGCAGGACAGGAAGCTTTCTTT. Translating gives CSARAGQEAFF.